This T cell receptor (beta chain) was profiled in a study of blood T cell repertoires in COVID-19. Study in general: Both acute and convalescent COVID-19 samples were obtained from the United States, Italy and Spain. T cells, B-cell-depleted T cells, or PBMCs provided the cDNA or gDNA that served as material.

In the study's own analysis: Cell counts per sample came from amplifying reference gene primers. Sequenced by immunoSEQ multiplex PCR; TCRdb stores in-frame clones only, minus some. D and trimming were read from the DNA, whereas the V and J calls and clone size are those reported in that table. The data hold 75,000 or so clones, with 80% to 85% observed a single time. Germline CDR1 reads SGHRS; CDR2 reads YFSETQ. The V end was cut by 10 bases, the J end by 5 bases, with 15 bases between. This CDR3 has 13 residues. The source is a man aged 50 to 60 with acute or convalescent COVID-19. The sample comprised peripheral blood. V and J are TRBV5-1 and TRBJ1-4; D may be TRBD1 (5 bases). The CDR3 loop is CAARAGPNEKLFF. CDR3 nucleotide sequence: TGCGCCGCCAGGGCAGGGCCCAATGAAAAACTGTTTTTT.